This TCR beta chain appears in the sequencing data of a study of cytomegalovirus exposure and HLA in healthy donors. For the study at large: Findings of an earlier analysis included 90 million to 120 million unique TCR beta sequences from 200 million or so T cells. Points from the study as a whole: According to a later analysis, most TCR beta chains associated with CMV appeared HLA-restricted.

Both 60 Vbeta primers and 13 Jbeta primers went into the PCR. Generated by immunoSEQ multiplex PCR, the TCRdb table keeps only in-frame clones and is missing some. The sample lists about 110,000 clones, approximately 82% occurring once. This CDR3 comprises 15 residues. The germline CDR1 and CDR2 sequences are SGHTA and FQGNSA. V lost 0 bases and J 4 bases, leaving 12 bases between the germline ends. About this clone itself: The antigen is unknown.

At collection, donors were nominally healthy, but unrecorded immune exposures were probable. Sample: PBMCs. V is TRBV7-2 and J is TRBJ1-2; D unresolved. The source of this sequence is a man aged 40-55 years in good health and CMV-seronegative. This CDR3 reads CASSLAPAEAYGYTF. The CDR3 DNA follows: TGTGCCAGCAGCTTAGCCCCAGCAGAGGCCTATGGCTACACCTTC.